This T cell receptor beta chain was captured in a study of CD8+CD57+ T cells in acquired aplastic anemia. As regards this clonotype: Its ends do not fully match the called genes, so a read error is possible.

The germline V gene encodes CDR1 LNHDA and CDR2 SQIVND (reference sequence). The CDR3 spans 15 residues. According to the study, genomic DNA was the template for TCR beta VDJ and CDR3 profiling. Each CDR3 protein gets one entry after TCRdb re-called the reads with MiXCR. The data show just over 400,000 distinct CDR3 sequences, with about two thirds seen just once and approximately 4% held by the top ten. The origin of this receptor is a human donor in good health, serving as a control. Sequencing was performed on sorted CD4+, CD8+, or CD8+CD57+ T cells (not recorded which) from PBMCs. V and J are TRBV19 and TRBJ2-1; D not certain. The CDR3 protein is CASSIGQVMANELFF. The DNA for the CDR3 is TGTGCCAGTAGTATAGGCCAGGTTATGGCCAATGAGCTGTTCTTC.